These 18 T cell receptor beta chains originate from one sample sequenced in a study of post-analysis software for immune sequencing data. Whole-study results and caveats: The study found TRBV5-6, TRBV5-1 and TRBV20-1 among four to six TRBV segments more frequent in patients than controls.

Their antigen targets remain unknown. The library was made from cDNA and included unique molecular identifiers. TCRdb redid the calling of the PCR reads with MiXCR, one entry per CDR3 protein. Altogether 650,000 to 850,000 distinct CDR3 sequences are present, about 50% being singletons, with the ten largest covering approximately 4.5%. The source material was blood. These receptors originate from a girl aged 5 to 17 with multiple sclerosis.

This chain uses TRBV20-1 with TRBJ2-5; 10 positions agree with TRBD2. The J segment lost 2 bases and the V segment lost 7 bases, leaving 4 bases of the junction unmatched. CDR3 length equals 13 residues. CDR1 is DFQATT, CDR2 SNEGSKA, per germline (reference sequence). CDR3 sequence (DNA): TGCAGTGTCAGGACTAGCGGACAAGAGACCCAGTACTTC. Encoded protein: CSVRTSGQETQYF.

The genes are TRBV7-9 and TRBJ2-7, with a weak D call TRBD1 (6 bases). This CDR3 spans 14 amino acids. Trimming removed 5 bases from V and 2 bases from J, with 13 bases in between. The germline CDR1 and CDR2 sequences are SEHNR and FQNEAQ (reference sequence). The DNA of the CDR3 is TGTGCCAGCAGCCAAGCAGGGGCCGCCTACGAGCAGTACTTC. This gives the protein CASSQAGAAYEQYF.

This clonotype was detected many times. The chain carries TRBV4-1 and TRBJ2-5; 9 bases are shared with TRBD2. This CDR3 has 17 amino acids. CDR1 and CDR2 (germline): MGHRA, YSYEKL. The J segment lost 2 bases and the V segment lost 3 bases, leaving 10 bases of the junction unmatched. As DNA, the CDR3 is TGCGCCAGCAGCCAGTGGATTAGCGGGGGACGACAAGAGACCCAGTACTTC. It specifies CASSQWISGGRQETQYF.

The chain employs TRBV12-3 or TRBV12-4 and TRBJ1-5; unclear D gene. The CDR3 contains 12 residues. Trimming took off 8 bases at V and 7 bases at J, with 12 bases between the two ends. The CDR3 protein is CASRAGGQPQHF. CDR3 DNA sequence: TGTGCCAGCCGGGCGGGTGGACAGCCCCAGCATTTT.

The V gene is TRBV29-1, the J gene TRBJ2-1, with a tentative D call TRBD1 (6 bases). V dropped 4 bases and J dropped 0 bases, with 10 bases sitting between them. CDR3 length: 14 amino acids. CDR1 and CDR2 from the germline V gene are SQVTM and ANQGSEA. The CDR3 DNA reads TGCAGCGTTGTAGACAGGTCCTCCTACAATGAGCAGTTCTTC. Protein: CSVVDRSSYNEQFF.

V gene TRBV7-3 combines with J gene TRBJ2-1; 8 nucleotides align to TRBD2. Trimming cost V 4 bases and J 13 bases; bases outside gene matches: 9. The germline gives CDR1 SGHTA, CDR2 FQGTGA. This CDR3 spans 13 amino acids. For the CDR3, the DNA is TGTGCCAGCAGCTCCGGGGGGGGGTCAGCTCAGTTCTTC. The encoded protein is CASSSGGGSAQFF.

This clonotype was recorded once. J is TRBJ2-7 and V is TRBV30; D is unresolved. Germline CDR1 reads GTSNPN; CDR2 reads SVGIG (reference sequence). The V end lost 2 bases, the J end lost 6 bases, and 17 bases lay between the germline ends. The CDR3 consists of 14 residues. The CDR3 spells CAWSIPRWRSEQYF. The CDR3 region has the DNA TGTGCCTGGAGTATCCCCCGCTGGCGCTCCGAGCAGTACTTC.

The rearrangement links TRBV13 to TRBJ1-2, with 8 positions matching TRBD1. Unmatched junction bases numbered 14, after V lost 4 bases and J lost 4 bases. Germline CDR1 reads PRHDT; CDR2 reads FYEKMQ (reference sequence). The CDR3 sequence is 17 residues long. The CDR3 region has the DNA TGTGCCAGCAGCTCCCGGACAGGGACCCCCTTTGCCTATGGCTACACCTTC. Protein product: CASSSRTGTPFAYGYTF. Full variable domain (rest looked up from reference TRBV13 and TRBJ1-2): AAGVIQSPRHLIKEKRETATLKCYPIPRHDTVYWYQQGPGQDPQFLISFYEKMQSDKGSIPDRFSAQQFSDYHSELNMSSLELGDSALYFCASSSRTGTPFAYGYTFGSGTRLTVV.

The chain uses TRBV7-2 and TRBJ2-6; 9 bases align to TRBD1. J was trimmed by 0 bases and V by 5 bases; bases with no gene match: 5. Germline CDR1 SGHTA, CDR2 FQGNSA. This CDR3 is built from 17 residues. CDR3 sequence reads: CASSPRTGASGANVLTF. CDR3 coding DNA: TGTGCCAGCAGCCCAAGGACAGGGGCCTCTGGGGCCAACGTCCTGACTTTC.

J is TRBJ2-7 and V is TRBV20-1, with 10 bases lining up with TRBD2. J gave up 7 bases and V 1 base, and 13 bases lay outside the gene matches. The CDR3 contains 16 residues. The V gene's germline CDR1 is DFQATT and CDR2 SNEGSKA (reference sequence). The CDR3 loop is CSARVLSGGSYNEQYF. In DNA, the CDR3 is TGCAGTGCTAGAGTCCTTAGCGGGGGGTCCTACAATGAGCAGTACTTC.

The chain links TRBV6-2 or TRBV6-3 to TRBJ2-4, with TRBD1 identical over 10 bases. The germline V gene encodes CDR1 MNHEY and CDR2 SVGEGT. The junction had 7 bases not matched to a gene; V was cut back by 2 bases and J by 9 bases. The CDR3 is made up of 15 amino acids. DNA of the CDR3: TGTGCCAGCAGTTACGACGGACAGGGGGTAACCATTCAGTACTTC. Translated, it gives CASSYDGQGVTIQYF.

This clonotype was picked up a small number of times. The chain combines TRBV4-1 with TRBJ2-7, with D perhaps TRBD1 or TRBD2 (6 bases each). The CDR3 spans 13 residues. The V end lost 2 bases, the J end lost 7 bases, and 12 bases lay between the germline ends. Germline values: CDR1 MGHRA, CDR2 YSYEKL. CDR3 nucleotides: TGCGCCAGCAGCCAAACGGGGGCAAGAGAGCAGTACTTC. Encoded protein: CASSQTGAREQYF.

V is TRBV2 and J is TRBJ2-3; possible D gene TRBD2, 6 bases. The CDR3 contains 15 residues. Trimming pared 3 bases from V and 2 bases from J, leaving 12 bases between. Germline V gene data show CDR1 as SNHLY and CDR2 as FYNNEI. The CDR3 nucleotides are TGTGCCAGCAGTGACCCGGGACTTCCCACAGATACGCAGTATTTT. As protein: CASSDPGLPTDTQYF.

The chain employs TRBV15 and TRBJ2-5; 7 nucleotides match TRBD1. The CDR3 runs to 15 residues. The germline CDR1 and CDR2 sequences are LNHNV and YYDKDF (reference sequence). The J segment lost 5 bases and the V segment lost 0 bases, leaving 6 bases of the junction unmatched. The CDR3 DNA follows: TGTGCCACCAGCAGAGATAGGCTACAGGGGGAGACCCAGTACTTC. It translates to CATSRDRLQGETQYF. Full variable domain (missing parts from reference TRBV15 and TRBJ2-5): DAMVIQNPRYQVTQFGKPVTLSCSQTLNHNVMYWYQQKSSQAPKLLFHYYDKDFNNEADTPDNFQSRRPNTSFCFLDIRSPGLGDTAMYLCATSRDRLQGETQYFGPGTRLLVL.

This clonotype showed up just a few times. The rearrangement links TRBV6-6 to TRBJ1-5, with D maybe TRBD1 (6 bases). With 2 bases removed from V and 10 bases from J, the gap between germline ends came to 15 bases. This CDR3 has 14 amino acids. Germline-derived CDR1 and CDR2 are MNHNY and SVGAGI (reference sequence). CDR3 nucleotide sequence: TGTGCCAGCAGTTACCCGAGGACAGAAATTCCCCAGCATTTT. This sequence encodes CASSYPRTEIPQHF.

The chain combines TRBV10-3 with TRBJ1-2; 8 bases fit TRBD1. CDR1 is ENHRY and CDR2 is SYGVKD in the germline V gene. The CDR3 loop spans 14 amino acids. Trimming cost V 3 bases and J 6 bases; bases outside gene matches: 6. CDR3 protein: CAISDRDRGDGYTF. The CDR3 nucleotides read TGTGCCATCAGTGATAGAGACAGGGGAGATGGCTACACCTTC.

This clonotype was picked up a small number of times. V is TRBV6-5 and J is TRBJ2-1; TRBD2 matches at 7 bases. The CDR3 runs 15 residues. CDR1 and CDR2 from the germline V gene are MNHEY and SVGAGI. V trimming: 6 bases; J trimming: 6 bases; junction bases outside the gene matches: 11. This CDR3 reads CASSLGGDGSNEQFF. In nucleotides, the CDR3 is TGTGCCAGCAGCCTGGGGGGGGACGGGAGCAATGAGCAGTTCTTC.

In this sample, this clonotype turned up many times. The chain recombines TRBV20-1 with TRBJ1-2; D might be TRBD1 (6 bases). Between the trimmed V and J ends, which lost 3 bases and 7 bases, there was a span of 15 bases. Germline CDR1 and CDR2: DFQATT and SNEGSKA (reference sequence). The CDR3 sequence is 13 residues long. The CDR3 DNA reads TGCAGTGCTAGGGAAACAGGGAACCGTGGCTACACCTTC. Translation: CSARETGNRGYTF.